What follows is one T cell receptor beta chain and its context. As yet, its antigen is unknown. In each case, RNA was isolated and then reverse transcribed into cDNA as the sequencing template. Repertoires were generated with immunoSEQ multiplex PCR, while TCRdb's copy carries only in-frame clones and drops some. The data hold roughly 120,000 clones, with roughly 50% observed a single time. The sample is drawn from a study of CD8+ T cells in alopecia areata. Study context: Treatment of the treated patients consisted of oral tofacitinib, 5 to 10 mg twice daily.

The CDR3 totals 15 residues. The V end lost 2 bases, the J end lost 0 bases, and 11 bases lay between the germline ends. The V gene's germline CDR1 is SGHNT and CDR2 YYREEE (reference sequence). As for treatment: oral pan-JAK inhibitor, 5-10 mg twice daily. Study outcomes and limitations: Any link of baseline CD8+ expansion to response, resting on one nonresponder, remains uncertain.

The source material was CD8+ T cells sorted from blood, sampled at week 24, from a patient treated with tofacitinib. The chain carries TRBV5-4 and TRBJ2-5, with a weak D call TRBD1 (5 bases). The clonotype comes from a human donor with alopecia areata. For the CDR3, the DNA is TGTGCCAGCAGCTTTTTCCCCAGGGACCAAGAGACCCAGTACTTC. Translation gives CASSFFPRDQETQYF.